The source of this T cell receptor (beta chain) is a study of T cell responses to AZD1222 COVID-19 vaccine. Points from the study as a whole: Unmutated variant regions are reportedly the target of nearly half of TCRs that are spike-specific. Seropositive AZD1222 recipients at baseline numbered only 6 or 7.

The length of the CDR3 is 9 residues. Germline CDR1 reads SEHNR; CDR2 reads FQNEAQ (reference sequence). Clones were read by immunoSEQ multiplex PCR, and TCRdb kept only the in-frame ones, dropping some. The sample yields 35,000 to 50,000 clones, roughly 77% seen once. Comments on this clone: What it binds is not known. At one boundary the junction diverges from the germline segment, which might be a read error.

This receptor was taken from an adult who received the MenACWY meningococcal vaccine as a control. Sequencing used peripheral blood, obtained 28 days after the second dose of the MenACWY control vaccine. The chain has TRBV7-9 and TRBJ2-4, with TRBD1 identical over 7 bases. CDR3: CASSLLDRF. DNA of the CDR3: TGTGCCAGCAGCCTACTGGACAGGTTC.